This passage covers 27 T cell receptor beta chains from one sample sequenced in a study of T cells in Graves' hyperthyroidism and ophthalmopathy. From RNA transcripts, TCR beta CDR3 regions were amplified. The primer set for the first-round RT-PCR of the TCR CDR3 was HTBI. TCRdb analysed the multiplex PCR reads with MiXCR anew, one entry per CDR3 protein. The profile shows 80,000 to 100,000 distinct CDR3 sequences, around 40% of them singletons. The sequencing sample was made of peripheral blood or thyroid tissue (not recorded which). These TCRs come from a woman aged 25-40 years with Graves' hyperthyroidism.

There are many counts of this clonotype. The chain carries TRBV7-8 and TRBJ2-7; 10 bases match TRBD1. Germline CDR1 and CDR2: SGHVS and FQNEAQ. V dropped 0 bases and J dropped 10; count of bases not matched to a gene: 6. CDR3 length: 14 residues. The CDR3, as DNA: TGTGCCAGCAGCTTAGCAGGACAGGGGGTTCCTCAGTACTTC. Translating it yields CASSLAGQGVPQYF. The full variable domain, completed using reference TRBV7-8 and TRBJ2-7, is GAGVSQSPRYKVAKRGQDVALRCDPISGHVSLFWYQQALGQGPEFLTYFQNEAQLDKSGLPSDRFFAERPEGSVSTLKIQRTQQEDSAVYLCASSLAGQGVPQYFGPGTRLTVT.

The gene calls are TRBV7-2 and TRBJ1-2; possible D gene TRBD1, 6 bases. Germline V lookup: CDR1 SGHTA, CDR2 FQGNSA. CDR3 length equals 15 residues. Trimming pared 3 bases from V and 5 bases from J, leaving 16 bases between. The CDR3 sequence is CASSFGGHGGYGYTF. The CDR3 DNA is TGTGCCAGCAGCTTCGGGGGGCACGGGGGATATGGCTACACCTTC. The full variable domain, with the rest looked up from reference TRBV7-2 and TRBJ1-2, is GAGVSQSPSNKVTEKGKDVELRCDPISGHTALYWYRQSLGQGLEFLIYFQGNSAPDKSGLPSDRFSAERTGGSVSTLTIQRTQQEDSAVYLCASSFGGHGGYGYTFGSGTRLTVV.

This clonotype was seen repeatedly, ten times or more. The DNA of the CDR3 is TGTGCCAGCAGCTTAGTGAGACAGGGGACCACTGAAGCTTTCTTT. Protein: CASSLVRQGTTEAFF. V usage is TRBV7-4 and J usage is TRBJ1-1; the match to TRBD1 covers 8 bases. The germline gives CDR1 SGHVT, CDR2 SQSDAQ. The V gene end was trimmed by 1 base and the J gene end by 4 bases; junction bases not matched to a gene: 5. This CDR3 spans 15 amino acids.

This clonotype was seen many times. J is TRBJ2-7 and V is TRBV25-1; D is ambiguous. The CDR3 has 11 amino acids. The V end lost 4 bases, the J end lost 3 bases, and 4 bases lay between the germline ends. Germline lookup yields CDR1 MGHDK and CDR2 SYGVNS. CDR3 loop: CASSAFYEQYF. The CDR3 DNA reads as TGTGCCAGCAGTGCTTTCTACGAGCAGTACTTC.

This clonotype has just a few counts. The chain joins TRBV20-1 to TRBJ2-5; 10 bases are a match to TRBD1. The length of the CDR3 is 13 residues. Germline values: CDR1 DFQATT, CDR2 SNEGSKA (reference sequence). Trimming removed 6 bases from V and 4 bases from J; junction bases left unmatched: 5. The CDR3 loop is CSAWDRGSETQYF. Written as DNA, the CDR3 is TGCAGTGCGTGGGACAGGGGTTCAGAGACCCAGTACTTC.

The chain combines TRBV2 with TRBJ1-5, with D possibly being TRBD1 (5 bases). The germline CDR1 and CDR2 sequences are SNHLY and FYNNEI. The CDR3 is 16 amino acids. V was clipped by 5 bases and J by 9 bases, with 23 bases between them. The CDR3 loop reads CASSLRFSGNGAPQHF. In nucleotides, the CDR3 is TGTGCCAGCAGTTTAAGATTTTCGGGGAATGGGGCGCCCCAGCATTTT.

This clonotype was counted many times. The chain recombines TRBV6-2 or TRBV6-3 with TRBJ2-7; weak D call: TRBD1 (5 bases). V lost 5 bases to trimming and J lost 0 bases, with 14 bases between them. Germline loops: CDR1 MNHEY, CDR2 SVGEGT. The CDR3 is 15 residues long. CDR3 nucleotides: TGTGCCAGCAGTCAGCGACAGATCACCTCCTACGAGCAGTACTTC. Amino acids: CASSQRQITSYEQYF.

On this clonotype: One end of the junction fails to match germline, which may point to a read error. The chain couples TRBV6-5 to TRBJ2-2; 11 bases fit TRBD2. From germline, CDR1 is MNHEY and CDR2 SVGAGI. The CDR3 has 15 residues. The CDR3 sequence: CASSAVAGGAGGLFF. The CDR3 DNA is TGTGCCAGCAGTGCGGTAGCGGGAGGGGCCGGGGGGCTGTTTTTT.

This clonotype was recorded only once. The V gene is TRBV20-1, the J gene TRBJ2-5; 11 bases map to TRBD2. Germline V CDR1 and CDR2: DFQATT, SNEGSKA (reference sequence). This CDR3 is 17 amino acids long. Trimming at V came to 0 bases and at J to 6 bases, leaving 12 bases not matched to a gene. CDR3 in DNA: TGCAGTGCTAGAGATGAAGGGGTAGCGGGAGGGCCCCAGACCCAGTACTTC. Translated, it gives CSARDEGVAGGPQTQYF.

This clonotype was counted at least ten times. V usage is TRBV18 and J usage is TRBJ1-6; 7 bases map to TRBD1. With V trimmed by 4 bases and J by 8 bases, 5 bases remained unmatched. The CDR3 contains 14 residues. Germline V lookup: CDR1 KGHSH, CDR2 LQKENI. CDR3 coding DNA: TGTGCCAGCTCACTTCGGGACAGAGATTCACCCCTCCACTTT. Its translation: CASSLRDRDSPLHF.

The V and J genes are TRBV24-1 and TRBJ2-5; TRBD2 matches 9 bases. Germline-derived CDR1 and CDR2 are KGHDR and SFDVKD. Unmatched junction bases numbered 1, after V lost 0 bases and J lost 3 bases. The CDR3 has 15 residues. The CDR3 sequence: CATSDLPSGKETQYF. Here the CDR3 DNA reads TGTGCCACCAGTGATTTGCCTAGCGGGAAAGAGACCCAGTACTTC.

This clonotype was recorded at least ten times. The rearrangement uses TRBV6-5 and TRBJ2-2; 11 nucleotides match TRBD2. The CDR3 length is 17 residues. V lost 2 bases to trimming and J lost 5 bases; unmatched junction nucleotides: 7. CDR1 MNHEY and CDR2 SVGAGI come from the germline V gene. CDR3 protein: CASSYRTSGRGTGELFF. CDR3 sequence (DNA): TGTGCCAGCAGTTACCGAACTAGCGGGAGAGGTACCGGGGAGCTGTTTTTT.

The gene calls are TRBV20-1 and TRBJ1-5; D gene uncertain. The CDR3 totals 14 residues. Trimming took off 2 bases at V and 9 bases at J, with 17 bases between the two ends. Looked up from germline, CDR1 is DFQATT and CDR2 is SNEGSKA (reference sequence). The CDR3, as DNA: TGCAGTGCTAGATCCGACGCCAGAATATGGCCCCAGCATTTT. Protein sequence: CSARSDARIWPQHF.

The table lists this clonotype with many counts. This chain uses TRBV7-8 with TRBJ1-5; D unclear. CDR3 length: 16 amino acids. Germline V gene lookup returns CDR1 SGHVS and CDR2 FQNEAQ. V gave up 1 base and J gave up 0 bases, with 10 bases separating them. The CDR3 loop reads CASSLGVSYSNQPQHF. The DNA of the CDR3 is TGTGCCAGCAGCTTAGGGGTCAGCTATAGCAATCAGCCCCAGCATTTT.

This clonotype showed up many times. CDR3 residues: CASSLEDYQETQYF. CDR3 coding DNA: TGTGCCAGCAGCTTGGAGGACTACCAAGAGACCCAGTACTTC. V usage is TRBV7-8 and J usage is TRBJ2-5, with D maybe TRBD2 (5 bases). The CDR3 sequence is 14 residues long. Per the germline V gene, CDR1 is SGHVS and CDR2 is FQNEAQ. V gave up 3 bases and J gave up 0 bases, with 8 bases separating them. Using reference TRBV7-8 and TRBJ2-5 for the parts outside the CDR3, the full variable domain is GAGVSQSPRYKVAKRGQDVALRCDPISGHVSLFWYQQALGQGPEFLTYFQNEAQLDKSGLPSDRFFAERPEGSVSTLKIQRTQQEDSAVYLCASSLEDYQETQYFGPGTRLLVL.

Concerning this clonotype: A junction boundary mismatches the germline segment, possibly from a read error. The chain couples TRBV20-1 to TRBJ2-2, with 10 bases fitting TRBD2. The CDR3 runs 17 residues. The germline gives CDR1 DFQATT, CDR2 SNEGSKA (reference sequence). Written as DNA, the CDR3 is TGCAGTGCAAGAAGGCTAGCGGGAGACCCGGGTACCGGGGAGCCGTTTTTT. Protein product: CSARRLAGDPGTGEPFF.

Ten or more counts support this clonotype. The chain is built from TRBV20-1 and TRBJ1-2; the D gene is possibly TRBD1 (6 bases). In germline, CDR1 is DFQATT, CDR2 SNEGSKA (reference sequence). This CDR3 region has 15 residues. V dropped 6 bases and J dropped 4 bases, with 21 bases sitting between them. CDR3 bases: TGCAGTGCGGTTGAGTCGGGGGGGCGAGGCTATGGCTACACCTTC. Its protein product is CSAVESGGRGYGYTF.

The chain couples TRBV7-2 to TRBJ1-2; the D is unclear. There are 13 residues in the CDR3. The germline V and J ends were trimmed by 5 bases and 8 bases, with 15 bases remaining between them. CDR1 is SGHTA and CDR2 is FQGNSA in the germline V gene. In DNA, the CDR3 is TGTGCCAGCAGCACCTGCACGAGGCTCGGCTACACCTTC. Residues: CASSTCTRLGYTF. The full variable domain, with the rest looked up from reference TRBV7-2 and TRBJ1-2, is GAGVSQSPSNKVTEKGKDVELRCDPISGHTALYWYRQSLGQGLEFLIYFQGNSAPDKSGLPSDRFSAERTGGSVSTLTIQRTQQEDSAVYLCASSTCTRLGYTFGSGTRLTVV.

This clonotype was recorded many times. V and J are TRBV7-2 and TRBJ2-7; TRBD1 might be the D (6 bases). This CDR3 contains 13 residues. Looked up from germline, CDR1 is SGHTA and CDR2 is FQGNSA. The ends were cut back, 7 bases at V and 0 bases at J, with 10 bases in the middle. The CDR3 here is CASNMDSSYEQYF. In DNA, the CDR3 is TGTGCCAGCAACATGGACAGCTCCTACGAGCAGTACTTC.

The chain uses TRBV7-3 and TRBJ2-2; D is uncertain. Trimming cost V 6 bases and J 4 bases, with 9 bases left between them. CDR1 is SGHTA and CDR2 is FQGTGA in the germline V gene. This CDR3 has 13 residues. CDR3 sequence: CASRVRRTGELFF. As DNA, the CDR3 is TGTGCCAGCAGAGTTAGGCGCACCGGGGAGCTGTTTTTT.

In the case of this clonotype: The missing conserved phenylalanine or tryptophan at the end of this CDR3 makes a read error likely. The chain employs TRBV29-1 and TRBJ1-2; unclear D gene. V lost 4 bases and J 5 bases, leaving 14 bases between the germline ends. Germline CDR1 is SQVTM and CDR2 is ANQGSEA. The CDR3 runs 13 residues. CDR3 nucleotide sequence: TGCAGCGTTGGAGTGGGTGTAGGGTATGGCTACACCTCC. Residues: CSVGVGVGYGYTS.

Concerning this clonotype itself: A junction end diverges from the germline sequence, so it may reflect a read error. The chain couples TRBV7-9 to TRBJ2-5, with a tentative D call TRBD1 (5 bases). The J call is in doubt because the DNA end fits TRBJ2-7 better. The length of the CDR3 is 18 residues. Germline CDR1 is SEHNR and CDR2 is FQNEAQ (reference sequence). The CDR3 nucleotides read TGCGCCAGCAGCGCTACCTGGGGTGGACATAGTATACGATACGAGCAGTACTTC. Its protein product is CASSATWGGHSIRYEQYF.

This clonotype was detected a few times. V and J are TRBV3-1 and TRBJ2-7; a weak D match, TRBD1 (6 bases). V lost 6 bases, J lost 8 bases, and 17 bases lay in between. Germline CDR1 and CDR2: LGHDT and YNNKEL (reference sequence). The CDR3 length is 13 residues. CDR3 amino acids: CASRDSGQGQQYF. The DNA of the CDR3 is TGTGCCAGCAGGGACTCCGGGCAGGGGCAGCAGTACTTC.

CDR3 residues: CSGRDSLTYEQYF. The CDR3 DNA reads TGCAGCGGTCGGGACTCCCTAACCTACGAGCAGTACTTC. The chain combines TRBV29-1 with TRBJ2-7; possibly TRBD2 for D (6 bases). The germline gives CDR1 SQVTM, CDR2 ANQGSEA. Trimming shortened V by 7 bases and J by 2 bases, and 15 bases separated the two germline ends. CDR3 length equals 13 residues.

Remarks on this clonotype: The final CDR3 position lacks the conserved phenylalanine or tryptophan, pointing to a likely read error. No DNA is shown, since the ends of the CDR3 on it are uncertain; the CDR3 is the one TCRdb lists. The CDR3 reads CASSRTLQEAKYL. This chain joins TRBV7-9 and TRBJ2-5; the table's TRBD2 call for D was not verified on the DNA. 13 amino acids form the CDR3, both terminal residues included. Germline lookup yields CDR1 SEHNR and CDR2 FQNEAQ (reference sequence).

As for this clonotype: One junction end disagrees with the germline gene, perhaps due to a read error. CDR3 amino acids: CASSLMDSTGELPF. CDR3 in DNA: TGTGCCAGCAGCTTAATGGACAGCACCGGGGAGCTGCCTTTT. This chain uses TRBV7-2 with TRBJ2-2, with a weak D call TRBD1 (6 bases). The CDR3 totals 14 residues. CDR1 SGHTA and CDR2 FQGNSA come from the germline V gene.

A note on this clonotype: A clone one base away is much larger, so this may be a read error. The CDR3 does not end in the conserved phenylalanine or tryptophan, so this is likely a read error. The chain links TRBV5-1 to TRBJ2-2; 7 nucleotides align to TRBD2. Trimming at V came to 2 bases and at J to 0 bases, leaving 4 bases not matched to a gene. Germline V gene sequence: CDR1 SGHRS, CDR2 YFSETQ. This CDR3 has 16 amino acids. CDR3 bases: TGCGCCAGCAGCTTAATCAGCGGGGCGAACACCGGGGAGCTGTTTCTT. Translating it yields CASSLISGANTGELFL.